A single T cell receptor (beta chain) is shown here with its context. Its matching antigen is unknown. This sample is drawn from a study of cytomegalovirus exposure and HLA in healthy donors. Study conclusions and caveats: TCR sequences were mostly rare, though some public TCRs occurred in many donors. There was a cluster of highly shared sequence variants that was likely a sequencing artifact.

The CDR3 consists of 14 residues. Germline CDR1 and CDR2: SGHDT and YYEEEE. V lost 3 bases and J 0 bases, leaving 8 bases between the germline ends. It was with 60 Vbeta and 13 Jbeta primers that the PCR ran. Sequenced by immunoSEQ multiplex PCR; TCRdb stores in-frame clones only, minus some. The data hold approximately 220,000 clones, with approximately 79% observed a single time. The source material was PBMCs. The sequence was obtained from a male donor in good health and CMV-seronegative. This chain connects TRBV5-6 to TRBJ2-3, with D unclear. CDR3 nucleotide sequence: TGTGCCAGCAGCTACCAGACTAGCACAGATACGCAGTATTTT. This encodes CASSYQTSTDTQYF.